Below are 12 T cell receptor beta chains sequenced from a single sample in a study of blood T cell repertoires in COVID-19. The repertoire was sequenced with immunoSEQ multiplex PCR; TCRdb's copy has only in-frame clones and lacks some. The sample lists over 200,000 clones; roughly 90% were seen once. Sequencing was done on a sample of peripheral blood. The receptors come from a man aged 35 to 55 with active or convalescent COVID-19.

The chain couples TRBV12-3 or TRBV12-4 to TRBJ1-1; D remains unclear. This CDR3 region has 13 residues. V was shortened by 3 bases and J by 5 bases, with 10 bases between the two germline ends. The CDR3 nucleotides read TGTGCCAGCAGTTTTTTGGGAGGGACTGAAGCTTTCTTT. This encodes CASSFLGGTEAFF.

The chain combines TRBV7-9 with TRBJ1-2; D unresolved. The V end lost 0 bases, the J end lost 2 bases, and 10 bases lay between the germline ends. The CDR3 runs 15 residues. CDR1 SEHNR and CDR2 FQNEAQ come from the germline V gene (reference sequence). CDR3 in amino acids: CASSLAVNSNYGYTF. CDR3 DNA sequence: TGTGCCAGCAGCTTAGCGGTCAACTCAAACTATGGCTACACCTTC.

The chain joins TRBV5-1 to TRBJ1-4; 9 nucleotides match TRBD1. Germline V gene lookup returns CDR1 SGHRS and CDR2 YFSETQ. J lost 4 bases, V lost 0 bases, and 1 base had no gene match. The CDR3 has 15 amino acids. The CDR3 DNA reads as TGCGCCAGCAGCTTGGGGGACAGGGATAATGAAAAACTGTTTTTT. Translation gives CASSLGDRDNEKLFF.

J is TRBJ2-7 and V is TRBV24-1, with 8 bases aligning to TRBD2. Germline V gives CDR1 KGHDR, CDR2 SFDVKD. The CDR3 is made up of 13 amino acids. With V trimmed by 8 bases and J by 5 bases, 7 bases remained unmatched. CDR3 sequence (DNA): TGTGCCACCAAAGCGGGGGTCTGTCACGAGCAGTACTTC. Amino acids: CATKAGVCHEQYF.

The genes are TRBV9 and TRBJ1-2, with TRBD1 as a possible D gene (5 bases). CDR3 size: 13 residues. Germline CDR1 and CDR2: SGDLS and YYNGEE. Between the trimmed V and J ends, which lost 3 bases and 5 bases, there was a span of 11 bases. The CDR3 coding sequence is TGTGCCAGCAGCGCCAGACAGAGTTATGGCTACACCTTC. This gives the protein CASSARQSYGYTF.

This CDR3 reads CASSLDGPTYGYTF. CDR3 in DNA: TGTGCCAGCAGCTTAGATGGGCCGACCTATGGCTACACCTTC. J is TRBJ1-2 and V is TRBV7-2, with D hard to call. The CDR3 is 14 amino acids. The V and J ends lost 1 base and 4 bases respectively, with 10 bases between them. The germline CDR1 and CDR2 sequences are SGHTA and FQGNSA. The full variable domain, completed using reference TRBV7-2 and TRBJ1-2, is GAGVSQSPSNKVTEKGKDVELRCDPISGHTALYWYRQSLGQGLEFLIYFQGNSAPDKSGLPSDRFSAERTGGSVSTLTIQRTQQEDSAVYLCASSLDGPTYGYTFGSGTRLTVV.

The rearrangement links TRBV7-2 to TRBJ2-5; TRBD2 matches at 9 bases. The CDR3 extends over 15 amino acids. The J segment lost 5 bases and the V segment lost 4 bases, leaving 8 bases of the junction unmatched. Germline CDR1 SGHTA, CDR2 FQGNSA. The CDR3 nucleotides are TGTGCCAGCAGCTGGACTAGCGCCTTCGGGGAGACCCAGTACTTC. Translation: CASSWTSAFGETQYF.

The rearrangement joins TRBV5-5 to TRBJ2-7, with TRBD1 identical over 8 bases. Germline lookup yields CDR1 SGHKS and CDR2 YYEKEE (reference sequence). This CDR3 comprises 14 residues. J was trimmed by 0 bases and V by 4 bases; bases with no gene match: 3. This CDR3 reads CASSVGQGSYEQYF. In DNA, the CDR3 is TGTGCCAGCAGCGTTGGACAGGGCTCCTACGAGCAGTACTTC.

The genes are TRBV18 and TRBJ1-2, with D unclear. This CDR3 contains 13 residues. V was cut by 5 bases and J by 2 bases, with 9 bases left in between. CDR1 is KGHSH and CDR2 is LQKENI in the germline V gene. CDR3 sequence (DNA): TGTGCCAGCTCAGGGCAGAGCAACTATGGCTACACCTTC. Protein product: CASSGQSNYGYTF.

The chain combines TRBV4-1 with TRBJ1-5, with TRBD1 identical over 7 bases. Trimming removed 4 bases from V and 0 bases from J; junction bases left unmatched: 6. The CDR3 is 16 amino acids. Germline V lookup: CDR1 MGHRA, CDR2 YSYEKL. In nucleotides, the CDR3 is TGCGCCAGCAGCCCACAGGGGCTATATAGCAATCAGCCCCAGCATTTT. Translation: CASSPQGLYSNQPQHF.

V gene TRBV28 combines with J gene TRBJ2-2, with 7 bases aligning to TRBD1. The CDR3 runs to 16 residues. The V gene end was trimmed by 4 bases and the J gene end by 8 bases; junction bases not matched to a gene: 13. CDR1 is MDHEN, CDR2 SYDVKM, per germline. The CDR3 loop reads CASSSTTGTVGGELFF. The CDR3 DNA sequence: TGTGCCAGCAGTTCCACCACCGGGACAGTCGGGGGGGAGCTGTTTTTT.

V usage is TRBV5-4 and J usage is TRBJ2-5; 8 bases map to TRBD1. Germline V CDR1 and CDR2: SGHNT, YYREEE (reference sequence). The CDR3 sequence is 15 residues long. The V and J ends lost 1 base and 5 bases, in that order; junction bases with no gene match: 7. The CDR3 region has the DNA TGTGCCAGCAGCTTGAGGCAGGGGGCCGGGGAGACCCAGTACTTC. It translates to CASSLRQGAGETQYF.